This record covers a single T cell receptor beta chain. What it recognizes is unknown. The sample belongs to a study of STAT5B mutations in CD4+ large granular lymphocyte leukemia. Study-wide results and caveats: No patients shared main leukemic clonotypes, though approximately 26% appeared at low frequency elsewhere. Compared with healthy controls (2/35), patient top clones favored TRBV06 (8/27). CD4-sorted patient repertoires seemed more clonal than healthy CD4+ repertoires.

The survey-level immunoSEQ assay was used. TCRdb's table, derived via immunoSEQ multiplex PCR, lists solely in-frame clones and lacks some. This table has about 45,000 clones, approximately 86% appearing once. The CDR3 has 12 amino acids. V was shortened by 8 bases and J by 6 bases, with 11 bases between the two germline ends. Germline V CDR1 and CDR2: SEHNR, FQNEAQ (reference sequence). The V gene is TRBV7-9, the J gene TRBJ2-4, with D tentatively TRBD2 (5 bases). The sample taken for sequencing was CD4+ T cells from blood buffy coats. The clonotype was recovered from a human donor in good health. The DNA of the CDR3 is TGTGCCAGCCGAGGCGCGGGAAACATTCAGTACTTC. It yields the protein CASRGAGNIQYF.